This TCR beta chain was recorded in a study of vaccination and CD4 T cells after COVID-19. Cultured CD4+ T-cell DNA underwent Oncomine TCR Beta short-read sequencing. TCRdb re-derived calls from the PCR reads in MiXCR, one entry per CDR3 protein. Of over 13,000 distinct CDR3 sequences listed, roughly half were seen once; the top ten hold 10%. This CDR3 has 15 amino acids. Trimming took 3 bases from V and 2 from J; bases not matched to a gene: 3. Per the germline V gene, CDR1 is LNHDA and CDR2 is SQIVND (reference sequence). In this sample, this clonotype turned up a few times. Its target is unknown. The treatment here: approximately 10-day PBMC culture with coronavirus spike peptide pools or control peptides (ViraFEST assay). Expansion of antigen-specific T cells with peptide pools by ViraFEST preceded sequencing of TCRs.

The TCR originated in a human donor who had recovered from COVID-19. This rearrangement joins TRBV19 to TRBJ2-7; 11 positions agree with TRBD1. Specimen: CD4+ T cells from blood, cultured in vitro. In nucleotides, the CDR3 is TGTGCCAGTAGTATGGGGACAGGGGGAGCCTACGAGCAGTACTTC. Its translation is CASSMGTGGAYEQYF.